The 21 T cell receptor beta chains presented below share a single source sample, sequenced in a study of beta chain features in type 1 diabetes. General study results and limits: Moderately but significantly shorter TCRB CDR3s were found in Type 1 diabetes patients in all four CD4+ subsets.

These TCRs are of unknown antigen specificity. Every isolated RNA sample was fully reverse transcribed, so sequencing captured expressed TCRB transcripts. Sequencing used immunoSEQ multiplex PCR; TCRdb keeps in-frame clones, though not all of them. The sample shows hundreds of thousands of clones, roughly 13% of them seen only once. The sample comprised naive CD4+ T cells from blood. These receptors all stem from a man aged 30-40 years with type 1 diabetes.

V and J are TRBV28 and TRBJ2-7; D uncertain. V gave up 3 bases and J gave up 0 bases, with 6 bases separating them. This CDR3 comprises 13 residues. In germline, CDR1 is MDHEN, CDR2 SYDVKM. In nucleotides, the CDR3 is TGTGCCAGCAGTTTTGGTAGCTCCTACGAGCAGTACTTC. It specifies CASSFGSSYEQYF.

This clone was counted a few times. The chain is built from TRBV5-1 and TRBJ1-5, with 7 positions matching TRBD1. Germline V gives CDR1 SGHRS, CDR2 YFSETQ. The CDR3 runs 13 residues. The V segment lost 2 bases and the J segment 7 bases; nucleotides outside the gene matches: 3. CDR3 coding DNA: TGCGCCAGCAGCTTACGCAGGGGGCAGCCCCAGCATTTT. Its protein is CASSLRRGQPQHF.

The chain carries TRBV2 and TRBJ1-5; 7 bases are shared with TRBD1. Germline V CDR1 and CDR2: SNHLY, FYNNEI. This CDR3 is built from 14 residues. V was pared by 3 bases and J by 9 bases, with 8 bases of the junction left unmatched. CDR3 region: CASSDKQGGGPQHF. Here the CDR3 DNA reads TGTGCCAGCAGTGATAAGCAGGGGGGTGGGCCCCAGCATTTT.

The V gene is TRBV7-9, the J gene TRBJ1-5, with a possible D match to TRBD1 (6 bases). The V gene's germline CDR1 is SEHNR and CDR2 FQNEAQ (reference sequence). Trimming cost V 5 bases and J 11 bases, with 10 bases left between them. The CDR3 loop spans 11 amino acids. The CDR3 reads CASSDTGTQHF. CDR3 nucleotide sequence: TGTGCCAGCAGCGACACAGGGACCCAGCATTTT.

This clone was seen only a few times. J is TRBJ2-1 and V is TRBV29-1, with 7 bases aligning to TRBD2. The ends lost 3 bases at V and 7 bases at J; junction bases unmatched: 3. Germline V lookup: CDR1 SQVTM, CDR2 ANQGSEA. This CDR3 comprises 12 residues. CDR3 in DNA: TGCAGCGTTGAGGGCGGGAGTAATGAGCAGTTCTTC. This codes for CSVEGGSNEQFF.

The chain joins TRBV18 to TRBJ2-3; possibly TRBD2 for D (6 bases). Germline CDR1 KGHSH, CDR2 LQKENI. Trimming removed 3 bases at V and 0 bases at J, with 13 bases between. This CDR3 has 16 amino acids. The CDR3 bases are TGTGCCAGCTCACCGAATTCCGGGACTAGCACAGATACGCAGTATTTT. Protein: CASSPNSGTSTDTQYF.

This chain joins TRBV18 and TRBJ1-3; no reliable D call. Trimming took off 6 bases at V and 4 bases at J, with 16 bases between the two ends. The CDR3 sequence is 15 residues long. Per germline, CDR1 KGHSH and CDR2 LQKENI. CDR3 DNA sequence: TGTGCCAGCTCGACCCGACTGGTTTCCGGAAACACCATATATTTT. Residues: CASSTRLVSGNTIYF.

The DNA for the CDR3 is TGTGCCAGCGGGAGCTCGGGCTACGAGCAGTACTTC. As protein: CASGSSGYEQYF. This rearrangement joins TRBV28 to TRBJ2-7; a possible D gene is TRBD2 (5 bases). This CDR3 contains 12 residues. The V end lost 8 bases, the J end lost 3 bases, and 11 bases lay between the germline ends. Germline CDR1 is MDHEN and CDR2 is SYDVKM.

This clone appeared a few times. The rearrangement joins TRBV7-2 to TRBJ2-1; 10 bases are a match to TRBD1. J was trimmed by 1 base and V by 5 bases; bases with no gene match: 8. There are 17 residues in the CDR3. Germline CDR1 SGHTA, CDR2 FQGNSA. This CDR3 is CASSRSWTGGSYNEQFF. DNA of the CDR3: TGTGCCAGCAGCCGATCGTGGACAGGGGGATCCTACAATGAGCAGTTCTTC.

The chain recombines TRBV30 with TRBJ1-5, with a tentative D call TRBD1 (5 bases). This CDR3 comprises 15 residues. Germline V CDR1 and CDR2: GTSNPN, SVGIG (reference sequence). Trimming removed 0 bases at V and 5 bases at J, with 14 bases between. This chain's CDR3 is CAWSVGQGPHQPQHF. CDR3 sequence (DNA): TGTGCCTGGAGTGTAGGGCAGGGCCCCCATCAGCCCCAGCATTTT.

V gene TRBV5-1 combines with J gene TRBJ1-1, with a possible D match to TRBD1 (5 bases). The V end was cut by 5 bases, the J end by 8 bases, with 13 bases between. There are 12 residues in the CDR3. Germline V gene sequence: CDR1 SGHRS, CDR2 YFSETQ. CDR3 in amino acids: CASRMGQEEAFF. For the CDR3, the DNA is TGCGCCAGCAGGATGGGGCAGGAGGAAGCTTTCTTT.

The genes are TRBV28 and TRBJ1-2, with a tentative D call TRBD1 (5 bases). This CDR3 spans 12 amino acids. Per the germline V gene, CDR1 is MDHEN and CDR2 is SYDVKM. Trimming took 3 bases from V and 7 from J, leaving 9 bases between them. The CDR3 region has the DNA TGTGCCAGCAGTTTTATCGGGGGTGGCTACACCTTC. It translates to CASSFIGGGYTF.

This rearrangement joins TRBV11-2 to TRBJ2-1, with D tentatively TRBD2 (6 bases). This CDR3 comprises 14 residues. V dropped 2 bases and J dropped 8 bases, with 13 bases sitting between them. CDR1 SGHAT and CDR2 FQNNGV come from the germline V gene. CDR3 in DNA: TGTGCCAGCAGCTTATTGGAGGGCCGTTATGAGCAGTTCTTC. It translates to CASSLLEGRYEQFF.

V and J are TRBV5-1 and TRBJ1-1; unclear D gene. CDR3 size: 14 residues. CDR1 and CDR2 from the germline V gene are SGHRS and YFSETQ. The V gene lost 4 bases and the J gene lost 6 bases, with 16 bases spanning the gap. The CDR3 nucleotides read TGCGCCAGCAGCCTGCAGACCGGGGAACCTGAAGCTTTCTTT. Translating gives CASSLQTGEPEAFF.

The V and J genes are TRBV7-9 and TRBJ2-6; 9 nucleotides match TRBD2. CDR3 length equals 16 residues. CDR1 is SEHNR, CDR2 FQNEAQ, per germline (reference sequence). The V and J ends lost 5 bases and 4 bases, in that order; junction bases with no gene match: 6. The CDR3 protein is CASSPRGGLGANVLTF. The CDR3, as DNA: TGTGCCAGCAGCCCGCGGGGGGGACTGGGGGCCAACGTCCTGACTTTC.

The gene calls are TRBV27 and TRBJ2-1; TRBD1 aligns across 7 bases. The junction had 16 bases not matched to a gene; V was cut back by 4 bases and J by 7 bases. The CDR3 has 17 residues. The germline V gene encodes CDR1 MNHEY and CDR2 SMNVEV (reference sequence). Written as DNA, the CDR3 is TGTGCCAGCAGTTCCCTAGGGGGCAGCCGGGCTGGGAATGAGCAGTTCTTC. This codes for CASSSLGGSRAGNEQFF.

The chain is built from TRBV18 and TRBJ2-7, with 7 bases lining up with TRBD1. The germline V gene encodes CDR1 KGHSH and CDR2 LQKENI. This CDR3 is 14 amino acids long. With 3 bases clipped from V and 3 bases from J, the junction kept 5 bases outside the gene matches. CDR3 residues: CASSPTRDSYEQYF. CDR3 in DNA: TGTGCCAGCTCACCGACTCGGGACAGCTACGAGCAGTACTTC.

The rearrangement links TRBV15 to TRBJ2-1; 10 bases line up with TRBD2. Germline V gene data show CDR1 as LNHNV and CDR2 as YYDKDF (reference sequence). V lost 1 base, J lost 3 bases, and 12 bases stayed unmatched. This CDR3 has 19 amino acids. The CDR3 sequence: CATSRVELAGSSHYNEQFF. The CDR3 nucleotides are TGTGCCACCAGCAGAGTAGAACTAGCGGGATCCAGTCACTACAATGAGCAGTTCTTC.

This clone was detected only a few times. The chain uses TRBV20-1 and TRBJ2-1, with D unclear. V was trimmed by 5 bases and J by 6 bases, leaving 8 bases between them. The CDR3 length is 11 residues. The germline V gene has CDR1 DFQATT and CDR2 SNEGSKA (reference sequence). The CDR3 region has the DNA TGCAGTGCTGCCCAGTTCAATGAGCAGTTCTTC. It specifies CSAAQFNEQFF.

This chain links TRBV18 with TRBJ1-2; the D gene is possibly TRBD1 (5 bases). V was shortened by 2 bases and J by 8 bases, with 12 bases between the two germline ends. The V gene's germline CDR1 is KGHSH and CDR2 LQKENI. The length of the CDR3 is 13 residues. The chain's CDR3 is CASSPRQGGGYTF. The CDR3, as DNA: TGTGCCAGCTCACCAAGGCAGGGTGGCGGCTACACCTTC.

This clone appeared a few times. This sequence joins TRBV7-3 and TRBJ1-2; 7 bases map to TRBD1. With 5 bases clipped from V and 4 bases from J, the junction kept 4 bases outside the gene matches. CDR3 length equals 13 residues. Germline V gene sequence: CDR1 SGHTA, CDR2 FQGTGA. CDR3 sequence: CASSQGQSYGYTF. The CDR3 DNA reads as TGTGCCAGCAGCCAGGGACAGAGCTATGGCTACACCTTC.